Below are 15 T cell receptor beta chains sequenced from a single sample in a study of T cell changes during pregnancy in multiple sclerosis. The protocol was immunoSEQ multiplex PCR, while the TCRdb copy is restricted to in-frame clones and leaves out a portion. The sample lists 30,000 to 40,000 clones; almost 90% were seen once. The material was CD4+ T cells from peripheral blood mononuclear cells, obtained in the second trimester of pregnancy. Every receptor here comes from a female donor with multiple sclerosis, enrolled in a pregnancy study.

V gene TRBV14 combines with J gene TRBJ2-3, with 8 positions matching TRBD2. From germline, CDR1 is SGHDN and CDR2 FVKESK. This CDR3 has 17 residues. V trimming: 2 bases; J trimming: 2 bases; junction bases outside the gene matches: 9. Written as DNA, the CDR3 is TGTGCCAGCAGCCAACGGCTACTAGCGGAGATCACAGATACGCAGTATTTT. This gives the protein CASSQRLLAEITDTQYF.

The rearrangement joins TRBV7-6 to TRBJ2-7, with 7 bases identical to TRBD2. The CDR3 covers 15 residues. Germline CDR1 reads SGHVS; CDR2 reads FNYEAQ. J was trimmed by 0 bases and V by 6 bases; bases with no gene match: 8. The CDR3 region is CASSRLAESSYEQYF. CDR3 DNA: TGTGCCAGCAGTAGACTAGCTGAGAGCTCCTACGAGCAGTACTTC.

Here the CDR3 reads CASSFSDRNNKYF. The CDR3, as DNA: TGTGCCAGCAGTTTTTCAGACAGGAATAATAAGTACTTC. The rearrangement links TRBV28 to TRBJ2-5; D is possibly TRBD1 (6 bases). This CDR3 is 13 amino acids long. V was clipped by 3 bases and J by 12 bases, with 17 bases between them. Germline CDR1 is MDHEN and CDR2 is SYDVKM.

The chain couples TRBV6-5 to TRBJ2-7; 11 bases line up with TRBD2. Germline V lookup: CDR1 MNHEY, CDR2 SVGAGI. The V and J ends lost 8 bases and 1 base, in that order; junction bases with no gene match: 7. The CDR3 totals 15 residues. CDR3 sequence: CASGATSGSSYEQYF. CDR3 sequence (DNA): TGTGCCAGCGGGGCAACTAGCGGGAGTTCCTACGAGCAGTACTTC.

This chain uses TRBV9 with TRBJ2-2; 12 bases match TRBD1. The ends lost 2 bases at V and 2 bases at J; junction bases unmatched: 4. CDR3 size: 17 residues. CDR1 is SGDLS, CDR2 YYNGEE, per germline. CDR3 nucleotides: TGTGCCAGCAGCGTCACGGGACAGGGGGCTAACACCGGGGAGCTGTTTTTT. It encodes CASSVTGQGANTGELFF.

The chain recombines TRBV5-1 with TRBJ1-3; TRBD1 might be the D (5 bases). Germline V gives CDR1 SGHRS, CDR2 YFSETQ. The CDR3 loop spans 14 amino acids. V lost 0 bases and J lost 4, with 8 bases in between. The CDR3 DNA is TGCGCCAGCAGCTTGGCAGGGTCAGGAAACACCATATATTTT. This translates into CASSLAGSGNTIYF.

The rearrangement uses TRBV10-3 and TRBJ2-2, with 12 bases identical to TRBD1. Per the germline V gene, CDR1 is ENHRY and CDR2 is SYGVKD. The V and J ends lost 6 bases and 6 bases, in that order; junction bases with no gene match: 2. The CDR3 has 14 amino acids. In nucleotides, the CDR3 is TGTGCCATCAGGGGGACAGGGGGCCCCGGGGAGCTGTTTTTT. Its protein is CAIRGTGGPGELFF.

The V gene is TRBV7-2, the J gene TRBJ2-3; 8 bases align to TRBD2. CDR3 length: 13 amino acids. After removal of 2 bases from V and 5 bases from J, the junction contained 0 bases not matched to a gene. Germline V gives CDR1 SGHTA, CDR2 FQGNSA. The CDR3 protein is CASSLREGDTQYF. CDR3 nucleotide sequence: TGTGCCAGCAGCTTACGGGAGGGAGATACGCAGTATTTT.

The chain employs TRBV6-4 and TRBJ1-5; D not resolved. The V end was cut by 6 bases, the J end by 1 base, with 10 bases between. This CDR3 has 14 residues. Germline V gene sequence: CDR1 MRHNA, CDR2 SNTAGT. The CDR3, as DNA: TGTGCCAGCAGCGCCGAGATAAGCAATCAGCCCCAGCATTTT. Its translation is CASSAEISNQPQHF.

The rearrangement uses TRBV6-4 and TRBJ1-5; the match to TRBD1 covers 11 bases. CDR3 length equals 15 residues. The V gene end was trimmed by 10 bases and the J gene end by 7 bases; junction bases not matched to a gene: 12. In germline, CDR1 is MRHNA, CDR2 SNTAGT. For the CDR3, the DNA is TGTGCCACCAGGGGGGGGGACAGGGGGAGGCAGCCCCAGCATTTT. Residues: CATRGGDRGRQPQHF.

This CDR3 reads CASRAGVGHEQYF. The CDR3 region has the DNA TGTGCCAGCAGGGCAGGGGTAGGCCACGAGCAGTACTTC. The chain combines TRBV27 with TRBJ2-7; possibly TRBD1 for D (6 bases). V was clipped by 6 bases and J by 5 bases, with 14 bases between them. Germline values: CDR1 MNHEY, CDR2 SMNVEV (reference sequence). This CDR3 contains 13 residues.

The J gene is TRBJ1-2, the V gene TRBV2; a weak D match, TRBD1 (5 bases). Germline CDR1 and CDR2: SNHLY and FYNNEI. V lost 6 bases and J lost 0, with 8 bases in between. The CDR3 is made up of 13 amino acids. The DNA of the CDR3 is TGTGCCAGCAGGCAGGGAACTAACTATGGCTACACCTTC. It specifies CASRQGTNYGYTF.

This chain connects TRBV5-5 to TRBJ2-1; 12 bases are a match to TRBD2. CDR1 and CDR2 from the germline V gene are SGHKS and YYEKEE (reference sequence). V lost 2 bases and J lost 4; bases outside the gene matches: 1. The CDR3 has 15 residues. DNA of the CDR3: TGTGCCAGCAGCTTCGGACTAGCGGGGTACAATGAGCAGTTCTTC. Encoded protein: CASSFGLAGYNEQFF.

This chain links TRBV21-1 with TRBJ1-3; the table gives TRBD1 as D, unverified against the DNA. TRBV21-1 is given as a pseudogene. The CDR3 contains 17 residues. The CDR3 region has the DNA TGTGCCAGCAGCAAAAGGGGGACAGGGGTCTCTGGAAACACCATATATTTT. Encoded protein: CASSKRGTGVSGNTIYF.

This clone appeared a single time. The rearrangement uses TRBV6-6 and TRBJ2-4; D gene unclear. The V gene lost 2 bases and the J gene lost 7 bases, with 9 bases spanning the gap. Germline assignment: CDR1 MNHNY and CDR2 SVGAGI (reference sequence). The CDR3 is 13 residues long. The CDR3 loop is CASSYLDSNIQYF. In nucleotides, the CDR3 is TGTGCCAGCAGTTACCTAGATTCGAACATTCAGTACTTC.